Listed below are T cell receptor beta chains from one sample, sequenced in a study of blood T cells in healthy people across ages. TCRdb re-called the 5' RACE reads with MiXCR, one entry per CDR3 protein. The sample records 980,000 or so distinct CDR3 sequences, 45% to 50% being singletons. Sequencing input: blood. The origin of the receptors is a man aged 25-40 years in good health. Each CDR3 is given with its conserved first and last residue. A D gene is named only where the DNA matches it firmly. Size is omitted from some rows. Given values are once, few, many or a class for expanded clones.

j_gene | len | d_gene | abundance | v_gene | CDR3nt | CDR3aa
TRBJ1-6 | 15 | TRBD1 | - | TRBV6-5 | TGTGCCAGCAGTGGGCTGGACAGGGATCATTCACCCCTCCACTTT | CASSGLDRDHSPLHF
TRBJ2-3 | 13 | - | - | TRBV6-6 | TGTGCCAGCAGTTACACGGCCACAGATACGCAGTATTTT | CASSYTATDTQYF
TRBJ2-3 | 14 | - | - | TRBV6-2/TRBV6-3 | TGTGCCAGCAGTTCCGGGACCTTTGGGGATACGCAGTATTTT | CASSSGTFGDTQYF
TRBJ1-2 | 10 | - | - | TRBV20-1 | TGCAGTGCTGGGGGGAGTGGCTACACCTTC | CSAGGSGYTF
TRBJ2-1 | 16 | TRBD2 | - | TRBV20-1 | TGCAGTGCTAGAGATCTCAGCGGGGGAACCTACAATGAGCAGTTCTTC | CSARDLSGGTYNEQFF
TRBJ2-3 | 16 | TRBD1 | many | TRBV24-1 | TGTGCCACCAGTGATGCGGGACAGGGGTCTACAGATACGCAGTATTTT | CATSDAGQGSTDTQYF
TRBJ2-7 | 14 | - | - | TRBV9 | TGTGCCAGCAGCGTAGGTTTGGGGGTCTACGAGCAGTACTTC | CASSVGLGVYEQYF
TRBJ2-5 | 16 | - | - | TRBV12-3/TRBV12-4 | TGTGCCAGCAGTTTAATAGGGGCCTCAACCCAAGAGACCCAGTACTTC | CASSLIGASTQETQYF
TRBJ2-1 | 13 | - | - | TRBV3-1 | TGTGCCAGCAGCCCGACCGGTTTCAATGAGCAGTTCTTC | CASSPTGFNEQFF
TRBJ2-4 | 14 | - | few | TRBV27 | TGTGCCAGCAGTGGGAACCTAGCCAAAAACATTCAGTACTTC | CASSGNLAKNIQYF
TRBJ2-1 | 15 | TRBD2 | - | TRBV11-2 | TGTGCCAGCACCCTAGGGCGGGGGGGGTACAATGAGCAGTTCTTC | CASTLGRGGYNEQFF
TRBJ2-2 | 17 | - | - | TRBV7-2 | TGTGCCAGCAGCCCCCCCGGGAGCGGACTAAACACCGGGGAGCTGTTTTTT | CASSPPGSGLNTGELFF
TRBJ2-5 | 13 | - | few | TRBV27 | TGTGCCAGCAGTAGCCCGTACCAAGAGACCCAGTACTTC | CASSSPYQETQYF
TRBJ2-5 | 13 | TRBD1 | - | TRBV30 | TGTGCCTGGACCCAAACAGGGGAAGAGACCCAGTACTTC | CAWTQTGEETQYF
TRBJ2-5 | 15 | - | - | TRBV20-1 | TGCAGTGCTAGCGCGGTTGCTGGCGAAAAAGAGACCCAGTACTTC | CSASAVAGEKETQYF
TRBJ2-1 | 14 | TRBD2 | - | TRBV6-2/TRBV6-3 | TGTGCCAGCAGTTTCCGGGACTACGTTAATGAGCAGTTCTTC | CASSFRDYVNEQFF
TRBJ2-3 | 14 | - | - | TRBV20-1 | TGCAGTGCGGTAACTGTGGGCAACACAGATACGCAGTATTTT | CSAVTVGNTDTQYF
TRBJ2-1 | 15 | - | few | TRBV2 | TGTGCCAGCAACCAGGACTCCGCTATTTACAATGAGCAGTTCTTC | CASNQDSAIYNEQFF
TRBJ2-7 | 16 | - | - | TRBV21-1 | TGCGCCAGCAGCAAAGAACAAACGGGCGGCTCCTACGAGCAGTACTTC | CASSKEQTGGSYEQYF
TRBJ2-3 | 16 | TRBD1 | - | TRBV5-1 | TGCGCCAGCAGCATAGCCGGGACAGGGGGCACAGATACGCAGTATTTT | CASSIAGTGGTDTQYF
TRBJ2-1 | 17 | TRBD2 | - | TRBV5-1 | TGCGCCAGCAGCCCGGGTCGGGCTAGCGGGGGGTCCAATGAGCAGTTCTTC | CASSPGRASGGSNEQFF
TRBJ2-7 | 16 | - | - | TRBV4-3 | TGCGCCAGCAGCCAAGATCGGAGGACGGTGACCTACGAGCAGTACTTC | CASSQDRRTVTYEQYF
TRBJ2-7 | 13 | - | - | TRBV24-1 | TGTGCCACGGGCTCGTCAGACAGTTACGAGCAGTACTTC | CATGSSDSYEQYF
TRBJ2-7 | 14 | TRBD2 | once | TRBV20-1 | TGCAGTGTAAGCGGGGGGTCCCAGTTGGACGAGCAGTACTTC | CSVSGGSQLDEQYF
TRBJ2-7 | 19 | TRBD2 | - | TRBV20-1 | TGCAGTGGCCGAACCAACTTTGGACTAGCGGGCTTAAACGCCTACGAGCAGTACTTC | CSGRTNFGLAGLNAYEQYF
TRBJ1-2 | 16 | - | - | TRBV11-1 | TGTGCCAGCAGCTCCTTCCCCGCCAGCTCCGACTATGGCTACACCTTC | CASSSFPASSDYGYTF
TRBJ2-7 | 14 | - | - | TRBV7-3 | TGTGCCAGCAGCTTAGACCCCGGAGACTACGAGCAGTACTTC | CASSLDPGDYEQYF
TRBJ2-1 | 18 | TRBD2 | - | TRBV4-2 | TGTGCCAGCAGCCACGCTAGGGCTAGCGGGGAAGGGTACAATGAGCAGTTCTTC | CASSHARASGEGYNEQFF
TRBJ1-1 | 12 | - | - | TRBV29-1 | TGCAGCGGACGGGACGTTAACACTGAAGCTTTCTTT | CSGRDVNTEAFF
TRBJ1-1 | 17 | TRBD1 | - | TRBV2 | TGTGCCAGCAGTGAACCCTTGACAGGGGACATGAACACTGAAGCTTTCTTT | CASSEPLTGDMNTEAFF
TRBJ1-1 | 13 | - | - | TRBV29-1 | TGCAGCGGAGAAAGTGGGCTGGGCACTGAAGCTTTCTTT | CSGESGLGTEAFF
TRBJ2-5 | 12 | - | few | TRBV29-1 | TGCAGCGCGCTATATTCCTCGGAGACCCAGTACTTC | CSALYSSETQYF
TRBJ1-6 | 13 | - | - | TRBV20-1 | TGCAGTGCTAGGGACAGATTAAATTCACCCCTCCACTTT | CSARDRLNSPLHF
TRBJ2-2 | 16 | - | few | TRBV12-3/TRBV12-4 | TGTGCCAGCAGTATCCCGACAGAATCGAACACCGGGGAGCTGTTTTTT | CASSIPTESNTGELFF
TRBJ2-7 | 12 | - | - | TRBV5-6 | TGTGCCAGCAGCTTGGGGTGGGACGATCAGTACTTC | CASSLGWDDQYF
TRBJ1-1 | 15 | - | few | TRBV4-1 | TGCGCCAGCAGCCAAGAGGAACTCACGAACACTGAAGCTTTCTTT | CASSQEELTNTEAFF
TRBJ1-1 | 15 | TRBD1 | - | TRBV7-9 | TGTGCCAGCAGCCCTCGACAGGGGAAGAGGACTGAAGCTTTCTTT | CASSPRQGKRTEAFF